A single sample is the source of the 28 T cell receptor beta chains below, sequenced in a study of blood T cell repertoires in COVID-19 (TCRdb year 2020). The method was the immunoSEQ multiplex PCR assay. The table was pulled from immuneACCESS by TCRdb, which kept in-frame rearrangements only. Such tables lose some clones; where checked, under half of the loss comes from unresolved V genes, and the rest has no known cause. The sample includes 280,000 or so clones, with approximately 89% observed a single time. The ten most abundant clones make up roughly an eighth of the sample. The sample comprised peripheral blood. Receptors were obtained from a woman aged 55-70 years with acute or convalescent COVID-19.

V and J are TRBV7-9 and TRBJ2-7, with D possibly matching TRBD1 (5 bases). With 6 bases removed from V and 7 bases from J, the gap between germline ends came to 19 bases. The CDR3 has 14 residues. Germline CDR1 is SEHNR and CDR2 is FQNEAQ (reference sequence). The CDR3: CASSGAGITREQYF. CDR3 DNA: TGTGCCAGCAGTGGGGCAGGGATAACTCGAGAGCAGTACTTC.

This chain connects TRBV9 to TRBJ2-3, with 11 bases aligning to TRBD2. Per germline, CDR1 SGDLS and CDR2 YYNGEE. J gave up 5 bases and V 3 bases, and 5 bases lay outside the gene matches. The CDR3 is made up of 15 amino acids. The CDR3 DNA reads TGTGCCAGCAGCGATAGCGGGGGGGCCGGAGATACGCAGTATTTT. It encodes CASSDSGGAGDTQYF.

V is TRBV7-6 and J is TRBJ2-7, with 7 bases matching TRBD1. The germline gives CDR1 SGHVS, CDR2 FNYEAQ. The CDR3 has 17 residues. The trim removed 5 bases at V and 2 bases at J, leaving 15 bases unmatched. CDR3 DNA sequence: TGTGCCAGCAGCCACCTATCCCCGATGGGACAGCCCTACGAGCAGTACTTC. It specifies CASSHLSPMGQPYEQYF.

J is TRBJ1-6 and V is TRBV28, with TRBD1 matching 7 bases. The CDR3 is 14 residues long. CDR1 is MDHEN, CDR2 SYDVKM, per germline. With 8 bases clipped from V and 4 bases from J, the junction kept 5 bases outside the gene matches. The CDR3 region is CASGPTGYNSPLHF. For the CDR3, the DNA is TGTGCCAGCGGCCCGACAGGGTATAATTCACCCCTCCACTTT.

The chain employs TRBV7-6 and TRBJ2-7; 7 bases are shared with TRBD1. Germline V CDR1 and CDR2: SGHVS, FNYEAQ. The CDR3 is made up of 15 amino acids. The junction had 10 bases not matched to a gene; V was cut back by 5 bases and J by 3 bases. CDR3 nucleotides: TGTGCCAGCAGCCGCTGGGAACAGGGGTTCTACGAGCAGTACTTC. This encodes CASSRWEQGFYEQYF.

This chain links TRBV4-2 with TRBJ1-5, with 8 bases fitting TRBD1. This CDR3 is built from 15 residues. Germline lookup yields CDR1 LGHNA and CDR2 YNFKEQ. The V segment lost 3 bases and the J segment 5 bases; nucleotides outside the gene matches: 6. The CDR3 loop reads CASSQGYRGYQPQHF. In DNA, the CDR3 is TGTGCCAGCAGCCAGGGTTACAGGGGGTATCAGCCCCAGCATTTT.

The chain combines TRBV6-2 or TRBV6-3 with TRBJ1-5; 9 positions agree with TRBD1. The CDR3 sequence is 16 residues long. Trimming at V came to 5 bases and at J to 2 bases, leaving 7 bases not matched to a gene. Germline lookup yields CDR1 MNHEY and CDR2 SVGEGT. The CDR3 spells CASSPRDRVGNQPQHF. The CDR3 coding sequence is TGTGCCAGCAGTCCCCGGGACAGGGTGGGCAATCAGCCCCAGCATTTT.

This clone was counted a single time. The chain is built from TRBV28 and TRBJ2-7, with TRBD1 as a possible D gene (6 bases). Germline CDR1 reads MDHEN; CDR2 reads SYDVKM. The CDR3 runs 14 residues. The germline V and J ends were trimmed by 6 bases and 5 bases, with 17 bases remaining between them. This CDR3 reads CASRNDGTSHEQYF. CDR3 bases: TGTGCCAGCAGAAACGACGGGACAAGCCACGAGCAGTACTTC.

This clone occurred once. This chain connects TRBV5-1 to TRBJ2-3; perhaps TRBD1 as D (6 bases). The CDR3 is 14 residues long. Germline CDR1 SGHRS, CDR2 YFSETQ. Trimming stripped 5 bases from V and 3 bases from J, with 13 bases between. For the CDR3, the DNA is TGCGCCAGCAGGGGGGCAGGAAAAACAGATACGCAGTATTTT. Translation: CASRGAGKTDTQYF.

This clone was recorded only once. CDR3 DNA: TGCGCCAGCAGCCAAGGAAATGGAGGTACTGAAGCTTTCTTT. This codes for CASSQGNGGTEAFF. The rearrangement uses TRBV4-3 and TRBJ1-1; D gene uncertain. Trimming shortened V by 1 base and J by 5 bases, and 11 bases separated the two germline ends. The CDR3 has 14 amino acids. Germline V gives CDR1 LGHNA, CDR2 YSLEER.

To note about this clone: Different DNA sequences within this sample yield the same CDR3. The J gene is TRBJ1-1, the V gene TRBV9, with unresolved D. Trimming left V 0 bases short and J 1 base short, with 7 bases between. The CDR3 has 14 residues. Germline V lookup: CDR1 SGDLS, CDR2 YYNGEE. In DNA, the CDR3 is TGTGCCAGCAGCGTAGGCGGGGAGAACACTGAAGCTTTCTTT. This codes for CASSVGGENTEAFF.

The CDR3 protein is CASSPDRKYGYTF. The CDR3 region has the DNA TGTGCCAGTAGCCCCGACAGAAAATATGGCTACACCTTC. This sequence joins TRBV19 and TRBJ1-2, with D tentatively TRBD1 (5 bases). Germline V gene lookup returns CDR1 LNHDA and CDR2 SQIVND (reference sequence). This CDR3 is built from 13 residues. V lost 6 bases, J lost 5 bases, and 13 bases lay in between.

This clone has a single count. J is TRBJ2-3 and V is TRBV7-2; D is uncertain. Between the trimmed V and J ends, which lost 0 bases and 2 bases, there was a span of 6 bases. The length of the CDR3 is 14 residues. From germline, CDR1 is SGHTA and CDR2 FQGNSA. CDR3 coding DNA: TGTGCCAGCAGCTTAGCGGGCCCCACAGATACGCAGTATTTT. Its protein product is CASSLAGPTDTQYF.

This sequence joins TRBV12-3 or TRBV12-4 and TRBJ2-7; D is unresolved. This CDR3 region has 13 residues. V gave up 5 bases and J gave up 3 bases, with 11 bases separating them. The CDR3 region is CASSKTPVYEQYF. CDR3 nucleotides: TGTGCCAGCAGTAAGACACCTGTCTACGAGCAGTACTTC.

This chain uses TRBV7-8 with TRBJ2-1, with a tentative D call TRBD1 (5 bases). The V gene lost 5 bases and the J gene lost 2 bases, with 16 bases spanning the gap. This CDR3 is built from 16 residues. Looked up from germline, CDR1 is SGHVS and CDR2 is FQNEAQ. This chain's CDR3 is CASSLEIIGAYNEQFF. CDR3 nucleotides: TGTGCCAGCAGCCTAGAGATTATAGGGGCCTACAATGAGCAGTTCTTC.

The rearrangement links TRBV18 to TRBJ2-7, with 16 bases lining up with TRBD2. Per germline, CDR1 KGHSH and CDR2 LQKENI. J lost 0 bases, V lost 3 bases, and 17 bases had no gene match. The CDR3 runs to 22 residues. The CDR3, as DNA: TGTGCCAGCTCACCCTTAGCGCGGGCACCGGGACTAGCGGGGGGGGCCTCCTACGAGCAGTACTTC. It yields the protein CASSPLARAPGLAGGASYEQYF.

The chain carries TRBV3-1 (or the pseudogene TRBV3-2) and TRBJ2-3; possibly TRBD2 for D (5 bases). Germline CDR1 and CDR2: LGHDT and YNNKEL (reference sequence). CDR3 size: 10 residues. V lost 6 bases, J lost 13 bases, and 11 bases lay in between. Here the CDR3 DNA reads TGTGCCAGCAGGGGAAGGCGGGAGTATTTT. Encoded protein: CASRGRREYF.

DNA of the CDR3: TGTGCCAGCAGCTTTCTAGCGGGGGGAACCTACGAGCAGTACTTC. It specifies CASSFLAGGTYEQYF. J is TRBJ2-7 and V is TRBV7-2; 11 nucleotides agree with TRBD2. The germline gives CDR1 SGHTA, CDR2 FQGNSA. This CDR3 contains 15 residues. V was pared by 3 bases and J by 2 bases, with 3 bases of the junction left unmatched.

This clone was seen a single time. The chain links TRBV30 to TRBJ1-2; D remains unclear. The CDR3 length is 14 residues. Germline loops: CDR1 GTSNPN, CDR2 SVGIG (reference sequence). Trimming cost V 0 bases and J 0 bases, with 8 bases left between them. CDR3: CAWSVSRANYGYTF. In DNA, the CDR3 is TGTGCCTGGAGTGTTTCTCGAGCTAACTATGGCTACACCTTC.

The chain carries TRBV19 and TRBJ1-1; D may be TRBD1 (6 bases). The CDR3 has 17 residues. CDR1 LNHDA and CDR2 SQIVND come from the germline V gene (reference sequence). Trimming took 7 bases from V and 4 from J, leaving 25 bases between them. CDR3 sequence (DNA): TGTGCCAGTACTCCCCTTCGGGGGGGGCCTCGGGGCACTGAAGCTTTCTTT. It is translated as CASTPLRGGPRGTEAFF. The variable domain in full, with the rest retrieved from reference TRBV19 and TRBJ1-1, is DGGITQSPKYLFRKEGQNVTLSCEQNLNHDAMYWYRQDPGQGLRLIYYSQIVNDFQKGDIAEGYSVSREKKESFPLTVTSAQKNPTAFYLCASTPLRGGPRGTEAFFGQGTRLTVV.

CDR3 nucleotides: TGTGCCAGCAGTTCGCCAAGACTAGCGGGAAATGAGCAGTTCTTC. It translates to CASSSPRLAGNEQFF. The rearrangement links TRBV27 to TRBJ2-1, with 11 bases aligning to TRBD2. Per the germline V gene, CDR1 is MNHEY and CDR2 is SMNVEV (reference sequence). With V trimmed by 4 bases and J by 7 bases, 6 bases remained unmatched. The CDR3 is made up of 15 amino acids.

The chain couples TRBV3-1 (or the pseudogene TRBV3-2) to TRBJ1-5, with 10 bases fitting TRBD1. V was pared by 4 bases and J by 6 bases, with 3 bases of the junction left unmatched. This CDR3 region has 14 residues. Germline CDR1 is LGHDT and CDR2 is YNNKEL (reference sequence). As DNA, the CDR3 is TGTGCCAGCAGCCCCGACAGGGGGCCTCAGCCCCAGCATTTT. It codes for CASSPDRGPQPQHF.

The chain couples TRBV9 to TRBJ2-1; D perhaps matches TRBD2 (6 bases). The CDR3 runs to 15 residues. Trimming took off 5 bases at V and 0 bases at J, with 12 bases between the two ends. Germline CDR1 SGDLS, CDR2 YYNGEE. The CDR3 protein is CASSPAGSSYNEQFF. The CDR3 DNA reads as TGTGCCAGCAGTCCCGCGGGGAGCTCCTACAATGAGCAGTTCTTC.

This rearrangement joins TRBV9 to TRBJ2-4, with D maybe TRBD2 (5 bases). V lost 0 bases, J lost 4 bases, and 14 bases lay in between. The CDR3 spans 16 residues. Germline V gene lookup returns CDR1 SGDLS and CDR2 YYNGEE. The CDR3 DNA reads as TGTGCCAGCAGCGTAGGAGGTCGGGATCTGAAAAACATTCAGTACTTC. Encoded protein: CASSVGGRDLKNIQYF.

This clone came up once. The CDR3: CASSYGRGAEAFF. In nucleotides, the CDR3 is TGTGCCAGTAGTTATGGACGGGGGGCTGAAGCTTTCTTT. The rearrangement links TRBV19 to TRBJ1-1; possible D gene TRBD1, 5 bases. Germline values: CDR1 LNHDA, CDR2 SQIVND (reference sequence). There are 13 residues in the CDR3. V was shortened by 5 bases and J by 6 bases, with 13 bases between the two germline ends.

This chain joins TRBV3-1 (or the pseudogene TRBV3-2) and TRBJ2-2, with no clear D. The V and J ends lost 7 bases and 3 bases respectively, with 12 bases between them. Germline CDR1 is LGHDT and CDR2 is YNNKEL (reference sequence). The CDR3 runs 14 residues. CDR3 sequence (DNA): TGTGCCAGCAACTTCCGGGTCCACACCGGGGAGCTGTTTTTT. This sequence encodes CASNFRVHTGELFF.

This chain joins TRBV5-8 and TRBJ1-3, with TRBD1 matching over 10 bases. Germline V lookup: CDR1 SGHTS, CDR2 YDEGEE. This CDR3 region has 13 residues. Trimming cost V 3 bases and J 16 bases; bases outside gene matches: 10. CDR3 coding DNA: TGTGCCAGCAGCTGGGACAGGGGCTCCCTCCGGTATTTT. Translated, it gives CASSWDRGSLRYF.

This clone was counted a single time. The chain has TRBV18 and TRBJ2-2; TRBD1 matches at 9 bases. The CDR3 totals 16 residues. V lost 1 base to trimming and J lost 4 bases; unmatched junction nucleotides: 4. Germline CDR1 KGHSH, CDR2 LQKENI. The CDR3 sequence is CASSPQGQGITGELFF. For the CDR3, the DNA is TGTGCCAGCTCACCACAGGGACAGGGTATCACCGGGGAGCTGTTTTTT.